This T cell receptor beta chain is from a study of T cell responses to AZD1222 COVID-19 vaccine. Repertoires were generated with immunoSEQ multiplex PCR, while TCRdb's copy carries only in-frame clones and drops some. This table has under 140,000 clones, about 94% appearing once. Germline V lookup: CDR1 LNHDA, CDR2 SQIVND (reference sequence). This CDR3 spans 13 amino acids. V gave up 5 bases and J gave up 2 bases, with 7 bases separating them. The sequenced sample was peripheral blood, obtained 28 days after the second AZD1222 dose. This sequence was found in an adult who received the AZD1222 COVID-19 vaccine. The chain employs TRBV19 and TRBJ2-1; D gene uncertain. CDR3 sequence reads: CASSGPAYNEQFF. DNA for the CDR3: TGTGCCAGTAGTGGGCCGGCCTACAATGAGCAGTTCTTC.